The 3 T cell receptor beta chains below come from one sample, sequenced in a study of T cells in tuberculosis (dated by TCRdb to about 2018). What the time point label conveys for this sample: new active TB diagnosis, blood taken before or within 7 days of starting treatment. The library was generated by the immunoSEQ multiplex PCR assay. TCRdb retrieved this table from immuneACCESS and kept in-frame rearrangements only. Not all clones are present; in checked studies, unresolved V genes account for under half, and no reason is known for the remainder. This sample lists roughly 35,000 clones; approximately 90% were detected once. The ten largest clones represent 5.5% to 7.5% of the sample. The specimen was PBMCs, collected at tuberculosis diagnosis. The receptors stem from an adult with tuberculosis. Some clones in this sample may be carry-over from other donors' samples.

V is TRBV2 and J is TRBJ2-7, with 7 bases that match TRBD2. Germline CDR1 reads SNHLY; CDR2 reads FYNNEI. The CDR3 runs 14 residues. Trimming removed 7 bases from V and 3 bases from J; junction bases left unmatched: 9. The CDR3 bases are TGTGCCAGCAATCCGGCCTCGGGGGGCTACGAGCAGTACTTC. This translates into CASNPASGGYEQYF.

This sequence joins TRBV27 and TRBJ2-3; TRBD2 might be the D (5 bases). V shed 6 bases and J shed 4 bases, with 14 bases lying between them. The germline V gene has CDR1 MNHEY and CDR2 SMNVEV (reference sequence). This CDR3 has 14 residues. The CDR3 bases are TGTGCCAGCAGGAGAATAGCGCTCCCAGATACGCAGTATTTT. Translated: CASRRIALPDTQYF.

The sample holds one count of this clone. V gene TRBV6-1 combines with J gene TRBJ1-5, with D perhaps matching TRBD1 (5 bases). Germline V gene lookup returns CDR1 MNHNS and CDR2 SASEGT. V was clipped by 8 bases and J by 2 bases, with 7 bases between them. This CDR3 contains 12 residues. The CDR3 DNA reads TGTGCCAGCTCGACAGGCAATCAGCCCCAGCATTTT. This sequence encodes CASSTGNQPQHF.